These 13 T cell receptor beta chains share one sample of origin, sequenced in a study of human T cells and chemical hapten exposure. Time point given: patch test 1, 2 weeks after DPC sensitization. Treatment denoted: therapeutic diphenylcyclopropenone sensitization with weekly scalp DPC. Using its own MiXCR run on the RACE reads, TCRdb lists one record per CDR3 protein. The table includes around 160,000 distinct CDR3 sequences, 14% detected once. Source: whole blood, taken in connection with sensitization to the hapten diphenylcyclopropenone (DPC). These receptors were collected from a woman aged 30 to 39 with alopecia areata. Some clones in this sample may be carry-over from other donors' samples.

V gene TRBV10-3 combines with J gene TRBJ2-2; 8 nucleotides match TRBD1. The length of the CDR3 is 14 residues. V was pared by 10 bases and J by 4 bases, with 8 bases of the junction left unmatched. Per germline, CDR1 ENHRY and CDR2 SYGVKD. Here the CDR3 reads CASTDRDGTGELFF. Written as DNA, the CDR3 is TGTGCCAGTACGGACAGGGACGGCACCGGGGAGCTGTTTTTT.

This clonotype showed up many times. The CDR3 here is CASSSGTGLNYGYTF. CDR3 DNA: TGTGCCAGCAGTTCTGGGACAGGGCTGAACTATGGCTACACCTTC. The chain couples TRBV28 to TRBJ1-2; TRBD1 matches 9 bases. The V gene end was trimmed by 4 bases and the J gene end by 2 bases; junction bases not matched to a gene: 5. The germline V gene has CDR1 MDHEN and CDR2 SYDVKM. CDR3 length equals 15 residues.

Only a few counts were recorded for this clonotype. This chain links TRBV6-5 with TRBJ2-7; TRBD2 matches at 8 bases. CDR1 and CDR2 from the germline V gene are MNHEY and SVGAGI. V gave up 2 bases and J gave up 5 bases; unmatched junction bases: 11. CDR3 size: 16 residues. CDR3 loop: CASSYPGGGAGHEQYF. The CDR3 DNA follows: TGTGCCAGCAGTTACCCCGGGGGGGGAGCGGGCCACGAGCAGTACTTC.

This clonotype was seen a few times. V and J are TRBV6-1 and TRBJ2-5; the match to TRBD1 covers 8 bases. Germline values: CDR1 MNHNS, CDR2 SASEGT. V lost 6 bases, J lost 2 bases, and 8 bases stayed unmatched. This CDR3 spans 15 amino acids. CDR3 DNA sequence: TGTGCCAGCAGGAAGAGGACAGGGACTCAAGAGACCCAGTACTTC. It yields the protein CASRKRTGTQETQYF.

The chain employs TRBV29-1 and TRBJ2-1, with D perhaps TRBD2 (6 bases). The CDR3 totals 12 residues. Germline values: CDR1 SQVTM, CDR2 ANQGSEA. V was pared by 4 bases and J by 6 bases, with 10 bases between. CDR3 amino acids: CSVVVAVNEQFF. The CDR3 DNA reads TGCAGCGTTGTGGTAGCGGTCAATGAGCAGTTCTTC.

The sample holds many counts of this clonotype. This chain connects TRBV5-6 to TRBJ2-3; D is ambiguous. The CDR3 is 12 amino acids. Trimming left V 0 bases short and J 5 bases short, with 4 bases between. CDR1 is SGHDT, CDR2 YYEEEE, per germline. In DNA, the CDR3 is TGTGCCAGCAGCTTGGCAGGAGATACGCAGTATTTT. Protein product: CASSLAGDTQYF.

This clonotype was seen just once. This chain links TRBV30 with TRBJ1-2, with D uncertain. V was clipped by 1 base and J by 3 bases, with 9 bases between them. CDR1 GTSNPN and CDR2 SVGIG come from the germline V gene (reference sequence). This CDR3 spans 13 amino acids. Here the CDR3 reads CAWSGDRDYGYTF. CDR3 sequence (DNA): TGTGCCTGGAGTGGGGATCGGGACTATGGCTACACCTTC. The full variable domain, rest sourced from reference TRBV30 and TRBJ1-2, is SQTIHQWPATLVQPVGSPLSLECTVEGTSNPNLYWYRQAAGRGLQLLFYSVGIGQISSEVPQNLSASRPQDRQFILSSKKLLLSDSGFYLCAWSGDRDYGYTFGSGTRLTVV.

A few counts support this clonotype. The chain couples TRBV6-2 or TRBV6-3 to TRBJ2-7, with D perhaps matching TRBD1 (6 bases). V was cut by 2 bases and J by 4 bases, with 21 bases left in between. Per the germline V gene, CDR1 is MNHEY and CDR2 is SVGEGT. There are 17 residues in the CDR3. DNA of the CDR3: TGTGCCAGCAGTTACGCGACATACCCTGACAGGCAATACGAGCAGTACTTC. Amino acids: CASSYATYPDRQYEQYF.

This clonotype has a handful of counts. This chain uses TRBV9 with TRBJ2-2; 9 bases line up with TRBD2. CDR1 and CDR2 from the germline V gene are SGDLS and YYNGEE. The CDR3 totals 19 residues. J was trimmed by 7 bases and V by 2 bases; bases with no gene match: 18. CDR3 in amino acids: CASSVALGSGRQLLGELFF. Here the CDR3 DNA reads TGTGCCAGCAGCGTCGCGCTGGGTAGCGGGAGACAACTCCTCGGGGAGCTGTTTTTT.

Many counts were recorded for this clonotype. The rearrangement joins TRBV19 to TRBJ2-1; 11 bases agree with TRBD2. The CDR3 loop spans 17 amino acids. Germline lookup yields CDR1 LNHDA and CDR2 SQIVND (reference sequence). V was pared by 3 bases and J by 4 bases, with 8 bases of the junction left unmatched. This CDR3 is CASSMVSASGRYNEQFF. The DNA of the CDR3 is TGTGCCAGTAGTATGGTCTCGGCTAGCGGGAGGTACAATGAGCAGTTCTTC.

The gene calls are TRBV9 and TRBJ2-1; D might be TRBD2 (5 bases). V was trimmed by 0 bases and J by 0 bases, leaving 13 bases between them. Germline V gene lookup returns CDR1 SGDLS and CDR2 YYNGEE. The CDR3 totals 17 residues. This CDR3 reads CASSVDELRASYNEQFF. The CDR3 nucleotides are TGTGCCAGCAGCGTAGACGAGCTGCGGGCCTCCTACAATGAGCAGTTCTTC.

This clonotype was observed many times. The CDR3 DNA is TGTGCCATCAGTGAGGACAGGGGCTATGGCTACACCTTC. This encodes CAISEDRGYGYTF. The chain has TRBV10-3 and TRBJ1-2; 8 bases line up with TRBD1. The CDR3 is 13 amino acids. With 2 bases clipped from V and 4 bases from J, the junction kept 0 bases outside the gene matches. Per germline, CDR1 ENHRY and CDR2 SYGVKD.

On this clonotype: A clone one base away is much larger, so this may be a read error. The chain links TRBV30 to TRBJ1-3, with unresolved D. CDR1 GTSNPN and CDR2 SVGIG come from the germline V gene (reference sequence). This CDR3 is built from 15 residues. CDR3 coding DNA: TGTGCCTGGAGTCGGGGTGGCAATACTGGAATCACCATATATTTT. This encodes CAWSRGGNTGITIYF.